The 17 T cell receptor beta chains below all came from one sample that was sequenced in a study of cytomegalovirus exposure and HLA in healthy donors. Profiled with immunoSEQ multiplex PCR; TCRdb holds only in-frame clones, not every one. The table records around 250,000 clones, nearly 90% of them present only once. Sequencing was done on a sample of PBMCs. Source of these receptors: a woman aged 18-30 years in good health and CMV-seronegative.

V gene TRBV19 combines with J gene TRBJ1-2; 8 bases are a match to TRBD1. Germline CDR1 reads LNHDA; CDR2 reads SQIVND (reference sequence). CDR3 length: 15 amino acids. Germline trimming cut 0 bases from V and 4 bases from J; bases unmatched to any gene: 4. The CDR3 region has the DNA TGTGCCAGTAGTATAGACGGACAGGGTTTCTATGGCTACACCTTC. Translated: CASSIDGQGFYGYTF.

As DNA, the CDR3 is TGTGCCAGCAGCTTAGGGGGACAGGGTATCTCCTACGAGCAGTACTTC. Amino acids: CASSLGGQGISYEQYF. The gene calls are TRBV11-1 and TRBJ2-7, with 9 bases aligning to TRBD1. The CDR3 consists of 16 residues. V was clipped by 1 base and J by 0 bases; unmatched bases: 4. Germline loops: CDR1 SGHAT, CDR2 FQDESV (reference sequence).

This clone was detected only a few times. The CDR3 sequence is CASTSRALLNSPLHF. In DNA, the CDR3 is TGTGCCAGCACCTCACGAGCGCTACTAAATTCACCCCTCCACTTT. This chain uses TRBV6-5 with TRBJ1-6; D uncertain. This CDR3 contains 15 residues. V gave up 7 bases and J gave up 7 bases, with 17 bases separating them. Germline V gives CDR1 MNHEY, CDR2 SVGAGI.

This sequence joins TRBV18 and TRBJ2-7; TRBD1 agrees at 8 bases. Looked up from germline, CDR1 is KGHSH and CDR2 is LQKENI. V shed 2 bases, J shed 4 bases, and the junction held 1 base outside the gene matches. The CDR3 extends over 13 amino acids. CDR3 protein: CASSPNRGYEQYV. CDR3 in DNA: TGTGCCAGCTCACCAAACAGGGGGTACGAGCAGTACGTC.

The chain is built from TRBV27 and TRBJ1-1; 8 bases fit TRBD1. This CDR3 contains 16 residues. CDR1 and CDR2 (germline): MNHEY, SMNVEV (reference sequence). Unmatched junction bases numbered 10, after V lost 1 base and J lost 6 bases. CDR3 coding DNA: TGTGCCAGCAGTTTATTATTCGACAGGGGCGCCCCTGAAGCTTTCTTT. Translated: CASSLLFDRGAPEAFF.

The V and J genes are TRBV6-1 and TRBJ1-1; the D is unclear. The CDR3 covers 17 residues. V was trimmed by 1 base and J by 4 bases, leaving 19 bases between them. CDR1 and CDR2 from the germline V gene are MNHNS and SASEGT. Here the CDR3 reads CASSEVLTGLAGTEAFF. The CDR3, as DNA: TGTGCCAGCAGTGAAGTTCTGACGGGCCTCGCGGGCACTGAAGCTTTCTTT.

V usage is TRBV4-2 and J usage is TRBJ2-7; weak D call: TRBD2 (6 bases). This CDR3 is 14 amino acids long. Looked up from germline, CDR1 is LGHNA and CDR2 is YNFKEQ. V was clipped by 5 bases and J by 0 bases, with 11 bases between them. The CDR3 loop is CASSTTSVSYEQYF. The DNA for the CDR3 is TGTGCCAGCAGCACGACTAGTGTCTCCTACGAGCAGTACTTC.

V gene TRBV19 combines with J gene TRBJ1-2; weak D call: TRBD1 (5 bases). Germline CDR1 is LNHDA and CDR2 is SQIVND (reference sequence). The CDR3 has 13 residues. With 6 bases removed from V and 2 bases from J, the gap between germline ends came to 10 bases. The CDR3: CASSQDTNYGYTF. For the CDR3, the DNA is TGTGCCAGTAGCCAGGACACGAACTATGGCTACACCTTC.

The CDR3 spells CASSYSGGAHNEQFF. CDR3 coding DNA: TGTGCCAGCAGCTATAGCGGGGGGGCCCACAATGAGCAGTTCTTC. The rearrangement joins TRBV27 to TRBJ2-1; TRBD2 agrees at 11 bases. Germline CDR1 and CDR2: MNHEY and SMNVEV (reference sequence). The ends lost 6 bases at V and 5 bases at J; junction bases unmatched: 6. The CDR3 sequence is 15 residues long.

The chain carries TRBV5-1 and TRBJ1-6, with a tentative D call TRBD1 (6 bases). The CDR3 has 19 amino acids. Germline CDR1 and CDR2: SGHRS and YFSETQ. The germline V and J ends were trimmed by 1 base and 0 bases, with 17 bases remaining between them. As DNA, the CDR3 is TGCGCCAGCAGCTTGTCACAGGGCTCCGGAAGCTCCTATAATTCACCCCTCCACTTT. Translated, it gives CASSLSQGSGSSYNSPLHF.

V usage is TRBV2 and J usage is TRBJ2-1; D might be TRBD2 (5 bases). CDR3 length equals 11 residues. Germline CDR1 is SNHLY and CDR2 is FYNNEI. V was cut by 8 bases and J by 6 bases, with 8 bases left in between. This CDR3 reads CASLLVNEQFF. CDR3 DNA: TGTGCCAGCCTACTAGTCAATGAGCAGTTCTTC.

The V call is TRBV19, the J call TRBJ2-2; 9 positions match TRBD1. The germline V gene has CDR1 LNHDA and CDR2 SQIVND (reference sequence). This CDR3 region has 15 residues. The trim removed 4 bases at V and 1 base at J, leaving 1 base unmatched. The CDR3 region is CASSTGQGNTGELFF. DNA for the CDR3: TGTGCCAGTAGTACGGGACAGGGGAACACCGGGGAGCTGTTTTTT.

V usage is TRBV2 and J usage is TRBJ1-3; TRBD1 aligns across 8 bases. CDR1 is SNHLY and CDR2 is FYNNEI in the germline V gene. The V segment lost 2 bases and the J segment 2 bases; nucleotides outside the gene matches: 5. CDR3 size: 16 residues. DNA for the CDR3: TGTGCCAGCAGTGAACCTCGGACAGGGCCTGGAAACACCATATATTTT. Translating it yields CASSEPRTGPGNTIYF.

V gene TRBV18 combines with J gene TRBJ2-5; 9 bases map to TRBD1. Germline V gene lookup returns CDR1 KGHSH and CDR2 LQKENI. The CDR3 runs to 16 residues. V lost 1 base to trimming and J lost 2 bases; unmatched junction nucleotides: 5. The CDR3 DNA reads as TGTGCCAGCTCACCACTCTCCGGACAGGGGCAAGAGACCCAGTACTTC. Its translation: CASSPLSGQGQETQYF.

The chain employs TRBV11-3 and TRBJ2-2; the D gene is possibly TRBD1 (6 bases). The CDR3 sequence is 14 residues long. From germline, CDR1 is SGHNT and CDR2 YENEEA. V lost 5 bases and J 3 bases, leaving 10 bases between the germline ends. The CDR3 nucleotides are TGTGCCAGCAGCGGGGGCGAGCACACCGGGGAGCTGTTTTTT. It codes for CASSGGEHTGELFF.

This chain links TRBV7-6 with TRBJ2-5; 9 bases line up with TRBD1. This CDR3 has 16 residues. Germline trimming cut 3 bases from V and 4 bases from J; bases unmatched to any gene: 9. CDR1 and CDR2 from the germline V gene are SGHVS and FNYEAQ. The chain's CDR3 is CASSFRGDRAGETQYF. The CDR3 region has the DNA TGTGCCAGCAGCTTTCGGGGGGACAGGGCGGGAGAGACCCAGTACTTC.

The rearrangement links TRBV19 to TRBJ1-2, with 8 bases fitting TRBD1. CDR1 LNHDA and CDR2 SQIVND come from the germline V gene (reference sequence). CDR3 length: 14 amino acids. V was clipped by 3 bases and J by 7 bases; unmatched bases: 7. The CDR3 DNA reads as TGTGCCAGTAGTATTCGCGGACAGGGTCTTGGCTACACCTTC. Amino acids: CASSIRGQGLGYTF.